Listed below are T cell receptor beta chains from one sample, sequenced in a study of graft-versus-host responses after intestinal transplantation. No antigen has been assigned to these receptors. Profiled with immunoSEQ multiplex PCR; TCRdb holds only in-frame clones, not every one. This sample has roughly 110,000 clones, with around 92% found just once. This material consisted of unstimulated CD8+ T cells sorted from spleen or lymph node cells, taken before transplant. These receptors were collected from a human donor who was the organ donor for an intestinal transplant. The CDR3 runs from the conserved cysteine through the conserved F or W. Clone size appears in some rows only: once, few, many, or a class for an expanded clone.

NA,TRBV6-5,TRBJ2-1,CASSSIGGSYNEQFF
NA,TRBV9,TRBJ2-1,CASSVDGRETYNEQFF
NA,TRBV5-8,TRBJ1-1,CASSLGGGTEAFF
NA,TRBV6-5,TRBJ2-5,CASRGLAFSQETQYF
NA,TRBV7-9,TRBJ1-2,CASSWGGGYTF
NA,TRBV5-1,TRBJ2-2,CASSLVGTGELFF
NA,TRBV5-4,TRBJ2-7,CASSQTDLGREQYF
NA,TRBV6-1,TRBJ2-2,CASSEAVRTGELFF
NA,TRBV6-5,TRBJ1-6,CASSYGPFYNSPLHF
NA,TRBV4-3,TRBJ2-6,CASSQRTAGYSGANVLTF
NA,TRBV7-8,TRBJ2-5,CASSLDPGGETQYF
NA,TRBV27,TRBJ2-1,CASSLSRQRYNEQFF
once,TRBV5-4,TRBJ2-3,CASSAPRGPEDTQYF